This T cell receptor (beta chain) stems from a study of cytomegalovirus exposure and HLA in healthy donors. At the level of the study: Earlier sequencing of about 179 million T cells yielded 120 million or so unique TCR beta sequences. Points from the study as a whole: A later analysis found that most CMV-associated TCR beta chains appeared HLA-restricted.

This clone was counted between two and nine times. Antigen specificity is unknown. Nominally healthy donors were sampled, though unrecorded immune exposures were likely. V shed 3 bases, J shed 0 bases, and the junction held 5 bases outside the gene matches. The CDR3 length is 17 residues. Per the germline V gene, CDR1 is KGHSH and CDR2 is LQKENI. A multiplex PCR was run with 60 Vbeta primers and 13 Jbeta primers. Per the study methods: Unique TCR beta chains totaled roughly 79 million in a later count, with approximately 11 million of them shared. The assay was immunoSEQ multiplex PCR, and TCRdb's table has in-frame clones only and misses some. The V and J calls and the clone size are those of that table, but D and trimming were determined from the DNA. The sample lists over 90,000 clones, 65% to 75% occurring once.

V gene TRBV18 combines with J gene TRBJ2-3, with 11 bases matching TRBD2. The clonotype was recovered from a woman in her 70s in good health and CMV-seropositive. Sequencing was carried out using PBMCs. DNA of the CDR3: TGTGCCAGCTCACCCCCCGGGACTAGCGGTAGCACAGATACGCAGTATTTT. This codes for CASSPPGTSGSTDTQYF.